These T cell receptor beta chains were read from a single sample in a study of blood T cell repertoires in COVID-19. The data were produced by immunoSEQ multiplex PCR, yet TCRdb's version contains in-frame clones alone and is incomplete. Seen here are some 39,000 clones, 90% to 95% observed once, and the top ten hold around 5%. The sample was peripheral blood. The receptors were sampled from a human donor in a cohort sampled during active COVID-19. Both conserved end residues are part of each CDR3. The D gene is left open where the match is weak. Clone size is given for some rows only: seen once, a few or many times, or a class if the clone is expanded.

NA	TRBV6-4	TRBJ2-3	TRBD1	CASRDRETDTQYF	TGTGCCAGCCGGGACAGGGAAACAGATACGCAGTATTTT
NA	TRBV10-3	TRBJ2-2	TRBD2	CAISGTSGGAKTGELFF	TGTGCCATCAGTGGGACTAGCGGGGGGGCAAAAACCGGGGAGCTGTTTTTT
NA	TRBV6-5	TRBJ2-1	NA	CASSIRNGEQFF	TGTGCCAGCAGTATCAGGAACGGTGAGCAGTTCTTC
NA	TRBV13	TRBJ2-1	NA	CASSPGSLRSSYNEQFF	TGTGCCAGCAGTCCTGGCAGTCTAAGGAGCTCCTACAATGAGCAGTTCTTC
NA	TRBV14	TRBJ2-2	NA	CASSQAGPGELFF	TGTGCCAGCAGCCAAGCCGGTCCTGGGGAGCTGTTTTTT
NA	TRBV3-1/TRBV3-2	TRBJ1-6	TRBD1	CASSRTGTGSSPLHF	TGTGCCAGCAGCCGCACCGGGACAGGGAGTTCACCCCTCCACTTT
NA	TRBV5-5	TRBJ1-5	TRBD1	CASSSTGVSNQPQHF	TGTGCCAGCAGCTCCACAGGGGTAAGCAATCAGCCCCAGCATTTT
NA	TRBV7-9	TRBJ2-5	TRBD2	CASSLARLAGETQYF	TGTGCCAGCAGCTTAGCGCGCCTAGCGGGAGAGACCCAGTACTTC
NA	TRBV5-1	TRBJ2-3	NA	CASSSDTAYTQYF	TGCGCCAGCAGCTCCGACACGGCCTATACGCAGTATTTT
NA	TRBV19	TRBJ1-2	NA	CASRNLKKNGYTF	TGTGCCTCGCGGAATTTAAAAAAGAATGGCTACACCTTC
NA	TRBV19	TRBJ1-6	TRBD1	CASRDRGENSPLHF	TGTGCCAGTAGGGACAGGGGGGAGAATTCACCCCTCCACTTT
NA	TRBV7-2	TRBJ2-7	NA	CASSLDNYYEQYF	TGTGCCAGCAGCTTAGATAATTACTACGAGCAGTACTTC
NA	TRBV4-3	TRBJ2-1	TRBD1	CASSQTLTGVNEQFF	TGCGCCAGCAGCCAGACTTTAACAGGGGTCAATGAGCAGTTCTTC
NA	TRBV7-8	TRBJ2-3	TRBD1	CASSTTGGLTDTQYF	TGTGCCAGCAGCACGACAGGGGGCCTCACAGATACGCAGTATTTT
NA	TRBV5-6	TRBJ1-5	NA	CASSLGGRGPQHF	TGTGCCAGCAGCTTGGGGGGGCGCGGGCCCCAGCATTTT
NA	TRBV19	TRBJ2-1	TRBD2	CASSIGLAGYNEQFF	TGTGCCAGTAGTATCGGGCTAGCGGGGTACAATGAGCAGTTCTTC
NA	TRBV7-2	TRBJ2-2	NA	CASSLRPRATGELFF	TGTGCCAGCAGCTTGAGGCCGAGGGCCACCGGGGAGCTGTTTTTT
NA	TRBV12-3/TRBV12-4	TRBJ1-1	NA	CASNFEMNTEAFF	TGTGCCAGCAACTTCGAAATGAACACTGAAGCTTTCTTT
NA	TRBV30	TRBJ2-3	NA	CACTRRGISTDTQYF	TGTGCCTGTACCAGACGGGGGATCAGCACAGATACGCAGTATTTT
NA	TRBV6-2/TRBV6-3	TRBJ1-1	TRBD1	CASSYELVKQGYTEAFF	TGTGCCAGCAGTTACGAATTAGTTAAACAGGGGTACACTGAAGCTTTCTTT
NA	TRBV7-2	TRBJ1-2	TRBD1	CASSVTGTGAYGYTF	TGTGCCAGCAGCGTAACCGGGACAGGGGCCTATGGCTACACCTTC
few	TRBV7-9	TRBJ2-1	NA	CASSNHGVLEQFF	TGTGCCAGCAGTAACCACGGGGTCCTTGAGCAGTTCTTC
NA	TRBV6-6	TRBJ2-3	NA	CASTQGQGHPPDTQYF	TGTGCCAGCACCCAGGGGCAGGGCCACCCACCAGATACGCAGTATTTT
NA	TRBV5-5	TRBJ2-2	TRBD1	CASSLEGTGNTGELFF	TGTGCCAGCAGCTTGGAAGGGACAGGGAACACCGGGGAGCTGTTTTTT
NA	TRBV25-1	TRBJ2-1	TRBD2	CASSWTSRILVGEQFF	TGTGCCAGCAGTTGGACTAGCCGCATTTTGGTTGGTGAGCAGTTCTTC
NA	TRBV19	TRBJ2-2	NA	CASSIPNFRGTGELFF	TGTGCCAGTAGTATACCGAATTTCCGGGGGACCGGGGAGCTGTTTTTT
NA	TRBV14	TRBJ2-3	TRBD2	CASSQEFLAGGMFPDTQYF	TGTGCCAGCAGCCAAGAATTCCTAGCGGGGGGGATGTTTCCAGATACGCAGTATTTT
NA	TRBV2	TRBJ2-1	TRBD2	CASSDRRRGGHNEQFF	TGTGCCAGCAGTGACCGTCGGCGGGGGGGCCACAATGAGCAGTTCTTC
once	TRBV5-1	TRBJ2-5	NA	CASSFSGTQETQYF	TGCGCCAGCAGCTTCTCCGGGACACAAGAGACCCAGTACTTC
once	TRBV5-1	TRBJ2-7	NA	CASSLGQARYEQYF	TGCGCCAGCAGCTTGGGGCAGGCCCGCTACGAGCAGTACTTC
NA	TRBV3-1/TRBV3-2	TRBJ2-3	TRBD2	CASSQGASSGNTDTQYF	TGTGCCAGCAGCCAAGGGGCTTCTAGCGGAAACACAGATACGCAGTATTTT
NA	TRBV5-1	TRBJ2-3	NA	CASSLGSSGTDTQYF	TGCGCCAGCAGCTTGGGTTCTAGCGGCACAGATACGCAGTATTTT
NA	TRBV6-1	TRBJ2-5	NA	CASSEVRGVETQYF	TGTGCCAGCAGTGAAGTTAGAGGTGTGGAGACCCAGTACTTC
NA	TRBV12-5	TRBJ2-3	TRBD2	CASGPGTSTDTQYF	TGTGCTAGTGGACCCGGGACTAGTACAGATACGCAGTATTTT
NA	TRBV6-5	TRBJ1-5	NA	CASSPTINQPQHF	TGTGCCAGCAGCCCGACTATCAATCAGCCCCAGCATTTT
once	TRBV9	TRBJ2-1	TRBD2	CASNLAGGVNEQFF	TGTGCCAGCAACCTAGCGGGAGGTGTGAATGAGCAGTTCTTC
NA	TRBV6-2/TRBV6-3	TRBJ2-3	NA	CASSYIAAFTDTQYF	TGTGCCAGCAGTTATATAGCGGCGTTCACAGATACGCAGTATTTT
NA	TRBV9	TRBJ2-3	NA	CASSVRTASTDTQYF	TGTGCCAGCAGCGTGCGGACAGCTAGCACAGATACGCAGTATTTT
once	TRBV6-5	TRBJ1-1	TRBD1	CASTKDRGPEAFF	TGTGCCAGCACCAAGGACAGGGGGCCTGAAGCTTTCTTT
NA	TRBV5-3	TRBJ2-3	TRBD1	CARSLDRGPTDTQYF	TGTGCCAGAAGCCTGGACAGGGGCCCCACAGATACGCAGTATTTT
NA	TRBV18	TRBJ2-1	NA	CASSPGPYNEQFF	TGTGCCAGCTCACCGGGGCCCTACAATGAGCAGTTCTTC
few	TRBV6-2/TRBV6-3	TRBJ2-1	NA	CASSYSQNEQFF	TGTGCCAGCAGTTACTCTCAAAATGAGCAGTTCTTC
NA	TRBV7-8	TRBJ2-5	NA	CASSFYSKQETQYF	TGTGCCAGCAGCTTCTACAGCAAACAAGAGACCCAGTACTTC
NA	TRBV4-1	TRBJ2-5	TRBD2	CASSQGLAGGETQYF	TGCGCCAGCAGCCAGGGCCTAGCGGGGGGAGAGACCCAGTACTTC
NA	TRBV4-3	TRBJ2-3	TRBD2	CASSQDELAGFNTQYF	TGCGCCAGCAGCCAAGATGAGCTAGCGGGGTTTAATACGCAGTATTTT
NA	TRBV10-1	TRBJ2-1	TRBD1	CASSSDRAVSEEQFF	TGCGCCAGCAGTTCAGACAGGGCGGTGTCCGAGGAGCAGTTCTTC
NA	TRBV20-1	TRBJ1-1	TRBD1	CSADRLTEAFF	TGCAGTGCGGACAGGTTAACTGAAGCTTTCTTT